Included here is one TCR beta chain sequence, with context. In this sample, this clone turned up once. This receptor's antigen is unknown. Base-call qualities are not available, and no considerably larger clone is one nucleotide away. Including the terminal cysteine and phenylalanine, the CDR3 comprises 14 residues. CDR3 DNA only is kept here, 42 bases in frame from base 1. CDR1 LNHDA and CDR2 SQIVND are derived from the germline V gene (reference sequence). Relative to germline, V is 7 bases shorter and J is 6 bases shorter, with 16 bases between their ends. This sample is drawn from a study of cytomegalovirus exposure and HLA in healthy donors (dated by TCRdb to about 2017). Notes on the research overall: The 500 to 800 repertoires of the first cohort and the roughly 110 validation repertoires were produced on the same platform, according to a later analysis. The study combined high-throughput TCR immunosequencing, statistical association of individual TCRs with disease status, and machine learning to predict cytomegalovirus infection status. The study was designed to test whether signatures of past pathogen exposure could be identified by cataloging public T cell receptors. Besides the first cohort of approximately 670 subjects, a separate validation cohort made up of 120 or so different subjects was used.

What the work shows at the level of the full study, not this receptor alone: The authors suggested that the approach could potentially be extended to other disease states and immunological phenotypes. Across donors, most TCR sequences were observed very rarely, whereas some public TCRs were present in many individuals. In vitro tests confirmed that a few of the cytomegalovirus-associated TCR beta chains recognize cytomegalovirus antigens. A later analysis lacked HLA typing for the validation cohort, so it scored co-occurrence in that cohort across all 110 or so repertoires. A total of roughly 160 TCR beta chains were listed by the study as associated with cytomegalovirus. In a later analysis, TCRs clustered in the first cohort were found to also tend to co-occur in the roughly 120 validation repertoires, with approximately 95% of cluster scores above 0. In both the original and validation cohorts, the classifier was reported to diagnose cytomegalovirus status with high specificity and sensitivity.

Library construction relied on the immunoSEQ multiplex PCR assay. From the authors' description of their analysis: A statistical classification framework was developed to diagnose cytomegalovirus status using the catalog of TCR beta chain sequences. Entries here come from immuneACCESS through TCRdb and include only in-frame sequences with V and J called. Some clones fail to appear in such tables; in the studies checked, an unresolved V gene covers under half of the shortfall, and the cause of the remainder is unknown. The DNA was the basis for D and trimming; V, J and clone size are from that table. A total of about 360,000 clones appear in this sample, roughly 85% of them only once. Of the sample, roughly 0.8% is held by the ten largest clones. Donors formed part of the validation cohort, which comprised 120 subjects and was distinct from the first cohort of 670 or so subjects.

The sequence is built from TRBV19 and TRBJ2-1; the D gene is unclear. Source material: PBMCs. The receptor was isolated from a young woman in good health and CMV-seronegative. Here the CDR3 is given as CASNLGPASNEQFF. The sequenced DNA: TGTGCCAGTAACCTTGGGCCAGCCTCCAATGAGCAGTTCTTC.